One sample yielded the 7 T cell receptor beta chains listed below, sequenced in a study of molecular identifiers for immune sequencing clone quantification. Each CDR3 protein is one row after TCRdb ran MiXCR on the PCR reads. The sample has 90,000 or so distinct CDR3 sequences; roughly 21% are singletons. Material for sequencing was naive CD8+ T cells from blood, with Jurkat cell RNA spiked in. Subset of the sample: FACS-sorted CD8+CD4-CCR7+CD45RA+ naive T cells. The receptors derive from a human donor in good health. Some libraries in this study had Jurkat cell RNA spiked in.

This clonotype has ten or more counts. A junction boundary mismatches the germline segment, possibly from a read error. The chain recombines TRBV7-6 with TRBJ1-1; D is unresolved. CDR1 is SGHVS and CDR2 is FNYEAQ in the germline V gene. This CDR3 has 12 residues. The DNA for the CDR3 is TGCGCCAGCAGCTTTGATAACACTGAAGCTTTCTTT. It codes for CASSFDNTEAFF.

There are many counts of this clonotype. The chain recombines TRBV15 with TRBJ2-2; the D gene is possibly TRBD2 (6 bases). The CDR3 extends over 16 amino acids. Trimming cost V 0 bases and J 1 base, with 9 bases left between them. CDR1 is LNHNV and CDR2 is YYDKDF in the germline V gene (reference sequence). The CDR3 DNA reads TGTGCCACCAGCAGAGAGGATAGCGGGAACACCGGGGAGCTGTTTTTT. Translating gives CATSREDSGNTGELFF. The complete variable domain, with remaining parts taken from reference TRBV15 and TRBJ2-2, reads DAMVIQNPRYQVTQFGKPVTLSCSQTLNHNVMYWYQQKSSQAPKLLFHYYDKDFNNEADTPDNFQSRRPNTSFCFLDIRSPGLGDTAMYLCATSREDSGNTGELFFGEGSRLTVL.

CDR3 protein: CASSQDGDRGTGELFF. The CDR3 nucleotides are TGTGCCAGCAGCCAAGATGGGGACAGGGGGACCGGGGAGCTGTTTTTT. V is TRBV3-1 and J is TRBJ2-2; the match to TRBD1 covers 11 bases. The CDR3 is made up of 16 amino acids. V shed 0 bases and J 5 bases; nucleotides not matched to a gene: 2. From germline, CDR1 is LGHDT and CDR2 YNNKEL (reference sequence). The whole variable domain, filled in from reference TRBV3-1 and TRBJ2-2, reads DTAVSQTPKYLVTQMGNDKSIKCEQNLGHDTMYWYKQDSKKFLKIMFSYNNKELIINETVPNRFSPKSPDKAHLNLHINSLELGDSAVYFCASSQDGDRGTGELFFGEGSRLTVL.

A word on this clonotype: A much more abundant neighbour one base away suggests this may be a read error. The chain couples TRBV4-3 to TRBJ2-3; 7 nucleotides match TRBD2. Germline CDR1 and CDR2: LGHNA and YSLEER. The CDR3 loop spans 16 amino acids. The CDR3 DNA sequence: TGCGTCAGCAGCCAAGATTGGGGGAGGGGCACAGATACGCAGTATTTT. Its protein is CVSSQDWGRGTDTQYF.

For this clonotype: A much bigger clone sits one base away, suggesting this may be a read error. This chain connects TRBV7-8 to TRBJ1-5, with TRBD1 as a possible D gene (5 bases). From germline, CDR1 is SGHVS and CDR2 FQNEAQ. This CDR3 region has 14 residues. Trimming left V 5 bases short and J 4 bases short, with 12 bases between. This CDR3 reads CASSHGTTNQPQHF. CDR3 DNA sequence: TGTGCCAGCAGCCACGGGACGACTAATCAGCCCCAGCATTTT.

This clonotype was counted a few times. V is TRBV12-3 or TRBV12-4 and J is TRBJ1-5; weak D call: TRBD1 (5 bases). CDR3 length: 14 residues. The V and J ends lost 5 bases and 3 bases respectively, with 11 bases between them. CDR3 residues: CASSRDGINQPQHF. CDR3 DNA sequence: TGTGCCAGCAGTCGGGACGGAATCAATCAGCCCCAGCATTTT.

This clonotype was recorded many times. The chain is built from TRBV12-3 or TRBV12-4 and TRBJ2-2; tentatively, D is TRBD2 (6 bases). V gave up 0 bases and J gave up 8 bases, with 13 bases separating them. This CDR3 is 15 amino acids long. CDR3: CASSLATSPGGELFF. The CDR3 DNA follows: TGTGCCAGCAGTTTAGCGACTAGTCCCGGGGGGGAGCTGTTTTTT.